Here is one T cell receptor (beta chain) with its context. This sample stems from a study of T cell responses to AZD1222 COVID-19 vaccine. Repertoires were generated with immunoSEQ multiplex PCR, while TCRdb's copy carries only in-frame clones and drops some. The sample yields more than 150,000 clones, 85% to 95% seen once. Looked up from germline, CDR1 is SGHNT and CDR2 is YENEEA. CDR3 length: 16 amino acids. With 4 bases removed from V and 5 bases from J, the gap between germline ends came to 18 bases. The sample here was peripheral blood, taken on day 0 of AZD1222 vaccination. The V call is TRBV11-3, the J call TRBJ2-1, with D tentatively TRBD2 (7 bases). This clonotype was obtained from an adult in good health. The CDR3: CASSSGVGRGDNEQFF. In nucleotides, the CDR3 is TGTGCCAGCAGCTCCGGGGTAGGGAGGGGGGACAATGAGCAGTTCTTC.